This T cell receptor beta chain came from a study of somatic mutations in cytotoxic T cells in rheumatoid arthritis. Looking at the study overall: Including V beta1+ cells that were sequenced for TCRB, some T-cell populations stained with V beta antibodies were flow-sorted at nearly 100% purity. Study outcomes and limitations: Antigenic targets recognized by the expanded CD8+ clones remained undetermined. Within 8 of 65 patients, the single biggest CD8+ clone made up more than 20% of CD8+ cells. No significant CD8+ T-cell clonality difference was found between rheumatoid arthritis patients and age-matched controls.

This table comes from immunoSEQ multiplex PCR, and its TCRdb copy is limited to in-frame clones, with some not included. Found here are 15,000 to 20,000 clones, approximately 80% of them singletons; the top ten hold about 12%. This clone occurred a few times. The antigen is not known. The sequence came from an adult with rheumatoid arthritis. The sequenced sample consisted of CD8+ T cells sorted from blood.

CDR3 DNA sequence: TGTGCCAGCAGCTCCGGGACAGCAGTCACCGGGGAGCTGTTTTTT. Its translation: CASSSGTAVTGELFF. The rearrangement joins TRBV5-6 to TRBJ2-2; 7 positions agree with TRBD1. The germline V gene encodes CDR1 SGHDT and CDR2 YYEEEE. This CDR3 contains 15 residues. J gave up 4 bases and V 3 bases, and 6 bases lay outside the gene matches.